This T cell receptor beta chain was observed in a study of response to subunit inactivated influenza vaccine listed by TCRdb under 2018. Study-level background: To follow how T cells responded to a trivalent subunit inactivated influenza vaccine, the researchers relied on deep quantitative profiling of the T cell receptor repertoire.

The research as a whole found: According to the authors, only a limited number of new T cells may be recruited by each seasonal influenza vaccination.

Receptor libraries were prepared by RT-PCR. Sequenced using an Illumina HiSeq 2500. TCRdb applied fastp at Q25 and MiXCR to the public reads, then kept only in-frame beta chains. Every CDR3 protein is listed once, alongside the most common genes and DNA of its rows. The sample table shows 500,000 to 550,000 distinct CDR3 sequences, and 6.5% to 8% are seen once. In total, the top ten clones hold 10% to 15% of the sample. About this clonotype: No cognate antigen has been identified for it. No base qualities exist here, and no much larger clone lies one base off it.

The source material was PBMCs from blood, sampled approximately 25 months after vaccination. The sequence was obtained from a man aged 50 to 69 who received an inactivated influenza vaccine. Donor details come from another sample of the same person, matched by shared clones.

The DNA is TGTGCCAGCAGCTTCGCAGGGAGCACTGAAGCTTTCTTT. This encodes CASSFAGSTEAFF. The chain was built from TRBV7-2 and TRBJ1-1, and perhaps TRBD1 as D gene, on 5 matching bases. The trim is 3 bases for V and 4 bases for J, with a gap of 9 bases between the germline ends. The cysteine opens and the phenylalanine closes a CDR3 of 13 amino acids. Here the CDR3 DNA is all that survives: 39 bases in frame from base 1. The germline V gene encodes CDR1 SGHTA and CDR2 FQGNSA.